This T cell receptor (beta chain) was sequenced during a study of glioma-infiltrating T cells after dendritic cell vaccination. The CDR3 is 15 residues long. Losses at the gene ends were 3 bases for V and 6 bases for J; bases not matched to a gene: 9. Germline V gives CDR1 SGHTA, CDR2 FQGTGA. Up to 2 ug genomic DNA was used for TCRB CDR3 amplification. TCRdb's copy holds only in-frame clones and misses some; the assay was immunoSEQ multiplex PCR. The sample contains 60,000 or so clones, more than 75% of which appear only once. As for time point: after dendritic cell vaccination, including at tumor progression/relapse. None of the glioblastoma patients had an isocitrate dehydrogenase mutation. PBMC sampling occurred before vaccination, two weeks after the third dose, and at progression.

The V call is TRBV7-3, the J call TRBJ1-2; TRBD1 agrees at 8 bases. Sequencing was performed on blood, taken after dendritic cell vaccination. The sequence was obtained from a human donor with glioblastoma. The CDR3 spells CASSFSGQGGHGYTF. The CDR3, as DNA: TGTGCCAGCAGCTTTTCAGGACAGGGTGGGCATGGCTACACCTTC.